This is a list of T cell receptor beta chains from one sample in a study of blood T cell repertoires in COVID-19. TCRdb's copy holds only in-frame clones and misses some; the assay was immunoSEQ multiplex PCR. Of some 320,000 clones in the sample, around 90% are singletons; the top ten hold approximately 5.5%. Sequencing input: PBMCs or T cells enriched from blood (not recorded which). Source of these receptors: a man aged 60 to 69 who had recovered from COVID-19. The CDR3 runs from the conserved cysteine through the conserved F or W. D genes are given only for firm matches. A clone size is listed for some rows: how often the clone was seen (once, few, many), or a class if it is expanded.

J gene | D gene | V gene | clone size | CDR3 DNA | CDR3 protein
TRBJ2-1 | TRBD2 | TRBV18 | NA | TGTGCCAGCTCACTTGGACTAGCGGGGTCAACCGGGAATGAGCAGTTCTTC | CASSLGLAGSTGNEQFF
TRBJ2-6 | NA | TRBV7-9 | NA | TGTGCCAGCAGCAGCCTTAACTCTGGGGCCAACGTCCTGACTTTC | CASSSLNSGANVLTF
TRBJ1-2 | NA | TRBV6-5 | NA | TGTGCCAGCAGTTACTCGGGCCTTCCTAACTATGGCTACACCTTC | CASSYSGLPNYGYTF
TRBJ2-7 | NA | TRBV7-2 | NA | TGTGCCAGCAGCTTAGTGGGGGGAGGGGGAACCTACGAGCAGTACTTC | CASSLVGGGGTYEQYF
TRBJ1-3 | NA | TRBV11-2 | NA | TGTGCCAGCAGCTCCACGGGGATCTCTGGAAACACCATATATTTT | CASSSTGISGNTIYF
TRBJ2-7 | TRBD2 | TRBV27 | NA | TGTGCCAGCAGTTCCCCGGGACTAGCTAGGAGTAGGCAGTACTTC | CASSSPGLARSRQYF
TRBJ1-4 | NA | TRBV28 | NA | TGTGCCATCAATCTACGGGCTAATGAAAAACTGTTTTTT | CAINLRANEKLFF
TRBJ2-5 | TRBD2 | TRBV5-4 | NA | TGTGCCAGCAGCACTATACTAGCGGGAGTGGAGACCCAGTACTTC | CASSTILAGVETQYF
TRBJ1-4 | NA | TRBV7-6 | NA | TGTGCCAGCAGCTTCCCCACTTTTACGAATGAAAAACTGTTTTTT | CASSFPTFTNEKLFF
TRBJ1-5 | TRBD1 | TRBV19 | NA | TGTGCCAGTTACGACAGGGGGTCTGGTCAGCCCCAGCATTTT | CASYDRGSGQPQHF
TRBJ2-7 | NA | TRBV15 | NA | TGTGCCACCAGCAGAGATAAGAGGACAGAAGTCTACGAGCAGTACTTC | CATSRDKRTEVYEQYF
TRBJ2-7 | NA | TRBV19 | NA | TGTGCCAGTAGTAAGGGGATTGGGGAGCAGTACTTC | CASSKGIGEQYF
TRBJ2-3 | TRBD1 | TRBV11-1 | once | TGTGCCAGCAGCTACAGGACAGGGGATCGAGATACGCAGTATTTT | CASSYRTGDRDTQYF
TRBJ1-1 | TRBD1 | TRBV18 | NA | TGTGCCAGCTCATCTTACAGGGGGCCCGGTACTGAAGCTTTCTTT | CASSSYRGPGTEAFF
TRBJ1-4 | NA | TRBV5-1 | few | TGCGCCAGCAGCTTGGCCAGGCCTGCAACTAATGAAAAACTGTTTTTT | CASSLARPATNEKLFF
TRBJ1-6 | NA | TRBV18 | NA | TGTGCCAGCTCACCAGATAACTTAGCAATCCATAATTCACCCCTCCACTTT | CASSPDNLAIHNSPLHF
TRBJ2-2 | NA | TRBV7-9 | NA | TGTGCCAGCAGCCTTACAGGGAAGAACACCGGGGAGCTGTTTTTT | CASSLTGKNTGELFF
TRBJ1-2 | NA | TRBV28 | NA | TGTGGTATTGGGGCGAATCCTAACTATGGCTACACCTTC | CGIGANPNYGYTF
TRBJ2-1 | NA | TRBV20-1 | few | TGCAGTGCTAGTAGCTTCGGACTACCCTACAATGAGCAGTTCTTC | CSASSFGLPYNEQFF
TRBJ2-2 | NA | TRBV3-1/TRBV3-2 | NA | TGTGCCAGCAGCCAACAGGGGTGGGTCGGGGAGCTGTTTTTT | CASSQQGWVGELFF
TRBJ2-1 | NA | TRBV29-1 | NA | TGCAGCGCTGAACCCCACTCCTACAATGAGCAGTTCTTC | CSAEPHSYNEQFF
TRBJ2-2 | NA | TRBV9 | NA | TGTGCCAGCAGTGTAGGGACACCGAACACCGGGGAGCTGTTTTTT | CASSVGTPNTGELFF
TRBJ2-2 | NA | TRBV21-1 | once | TGTGCCAGCAGCGGCGGGTGGACTAGCTGGGCCGGGGAGCTGTTTTTT | CASSGGWTSWAGELFF
TRBJ2-1 | NA | TRBV6-2/TRBV6-3 | few | TGTGCCAGCAGCCTGGTCGGGACTGTAAATGAGCAGTTCTTC | CASSLVGTVNEQFF
TRBJ2-1 | TRBD2 | TRBV11-1 | NA | TGTGCCAGCAGTCCTCGACTAGCGGGGAGCAATGAGCAGTTCTTC | CASSPRLAGSNEQFF
TRBJ1-2 | NA | TRBV27 | NA | TGTGCCAGCAGCCGAACGGGGGGCGCTATCCTAACTAGTGGCTACACCTTC | CASSRTGGAILTSGYTF
TRBJ2-5 | TRBD2 | TRBV29-1 | NA | TGCAGCGTCACTCTAGCGGGAGGACTCGAGACCCAGTACTTC | CSVTLAGGLETQYF
TRBJ2-7 | NA | TRBV27 | NA | TGTGCCAGCAGTGACGGGCGCGGGGTCTCCTACGAGCAGTACTTC | CASSDGRGVSYEQYF
TRBJ2-1 | NA | TRBV6-5 | NA | TGTGCCAGCAGCCCCAATGTCTACAATGAGCAGTTCTTC | CASSPNVYNEQFF
TRBJ1-3 | NA | TRBV6-4 | NA | TGTGCCAGCAGTGACCGTGGGTTTACGACGGGGAGGTTCTCTGGAAACACCATATATTTT | CASSDRGFTTGRFSGNTIYF
TRBJ1-5 | TRBD1 | TRBV7-2 | few | TGTGCCAGCAGCGCATACAGGGGGTTAGATCAGCCCCAGCATTTT | CASSAYRGLDQPQHF
TRBJ2-2 | NA | TRBV4-3 | NA | TGCGCCAGCAGCCAAGTCGGGGGTATCGGGGAGCTGTTTTTT | CASSQVGGIGELFF
TRBJ2-1 | NA | TRBV10-3 | NA | TGTGCCATCAGCGCGGGGGCAGAGGATGAGCAGTTCTTC | CAISAGAEDEQFF
TRBJ2-2 | TRBD1 | TRBV29-1 | once | TGCAGCGTTGAGACTGGGACAGTAAACACCGGGGAGCTGTTTTTT | CSVETGTVNTGELFF
TRBJ1-2 | NA | TRBV7-6 | few | TGTGCCAGCAGCTTAGCGCTCGAACCGGTTTATGGCTACACCTTC | CASSLALEPVYGYTF
TRBJ1-1 | TRBD1 | TRBV5-1 | NA | TGCGCCAGCAGCTTGACAGGGGGGATCTACACTGAAGCTTTCTTT | CASSLTGGIYTEAFF
TRBJ2-1 | TRBD1 | TRBV5-5 | NA | TGTGCCAGCCGCATATCTGGGGACAGCTACAATGAGCAGTTCTTC | CASRISGDSYNEQFF
TRBJ2-5 | TRBD2 | TRBV10-1 | NA | TGCGCCAGCAACCCCAGGGTAGCGGGAGTCAGGGAGACCCAGTACTTC | CASNPRVAGVRETQYF
TRBJ1-2 | NA | TRBV18 | NA | TGTGCCAGCTCACTCAAGATTAAGCAGGGCGATGGCTACACCTTC | CASSLKIKQGDGYTF
TRBJ1-4 | TRBD1 | TRBV5-1 | NA | TGCGCCAGCAGCCTACCGAGCGGGCAGGGGGGAGAAAAACTGTTTTTT | CASSLPSGQGGEKLFF
TRBJ2-7 | TRBD2 | TRBV27 | NA | TGTGCCAGCAGCCCCGAATTCCTAGCGGGGTTCTCCTACGAGCAGTACTTC | CASSPEFLAGFSYEQYF
TRBJ1-5 | NA | TRBV19 | NA | TGTGCCAGTAGTCTCTCTTCACAGGGACGGAGTAGCAATCAGCCCCAGCATTTT | CASSLSSQGRSSNQPQHF
TRBJ1-6 | NA | TRBV27 | NA | TGTGCCAGCAGTTTGCGGGGGCGCTCCTATAATTCACCCCTCCACTTT | CASSLRGRSYNSPLHF
TRBJ2-7 | TRBD2 | TRBV15 | once | TGTGCCACCAGACAGCTAGCGGGAGCCTACGAGCAGTACTTC | CATRQLAGAYEQYF
TRBJ2-3 | TRBD2 | TRBV5-1 | NA | TGCGCCAGCAGCTTGGCCACTAGCGGGACAGATACGCAGTATTTT | CASSLATSGTDTQYF
TRBJ2-3 | NA | TRBV29-1 | NA | TGCAGCGTTGTGAAGGGGACAGATACGCAGTATTTT | CSVVKGTDTQYF
TRBJ1-1 | TRBD1 | TRBV7-9 | NA | TGTGCCAGCCAAAAACAAAGAGGACAGGGGGCCATCACTGAAGCTTTCTTT | CASQKQRGQGAITEAFF
TRBJ1-5 | NA | TRBV15 | NA | TGTGCCACCAGCAGAGGAGGGGAGGGGGGTCGCAATCAGCCCCAGCATTTT | CATSRGGEGGRNQPQHF
TRBJ1-5 | TRBD1 | TRBV2 | NA | TGTGCCAGCAGTTCCCGACAGGGTATTTTACAGCCCCAGCATTTT | CASSSRQGILQPQHF
TRBJ1-4 | TRBD1 | TRBV2 | once | TGTGCCAGCAGGAGACAGGGGGTCCCTAATGAAAAACTGTTTTTT | CASRRQGVPNEKLFF
TRBJ2-2 | NA | TRBV7-9 | NA | TGTGCCAGCCGGCCACCTAGAGCCCGGAACACCGGGGAGCTGTTTTTT | CASRPPRARNTGELFF
TRBJ1-1 | NA | TRBV15 | NA | TGTGCCACCAGCCGCCCGGGGGAGATGAACACTGAAGCTTTCTTT | CATSRPGEMNTEAFF
TRBJ2-1 | NA | TRBV3-1/TRBV3-2 | once | TGTGCCAGCAGCCAATCGCTAGCGCGGAACAATGAGCAGTTCTTC | CASSQSLARNNEQFF
TRBJ2-5 | TRBD1 | TRBV6-4 | NA | TGTGCCAGCAGTCCCGGACAGGGGGACCAAGAGACCCAGTACTTC | CASSPGQGDQETQYF
TRBJ2-7 | TRBD2 | TRBV9 | NA | TGTGCCAGCAGCGTAGTTCGATATAGCGGGAATGGGTACGAGCAGTACTTC | CASSVVRYSGNGYEQYF
TRBJ2-2 | TRBD1 | TRBV15 | once | TGTGCCACCAGCAGAGGAGGGACAGGGTTCGGCGGGGAGCTGTTTTTT | CATSRGGTGFGGELFF
TRBJ2-3 | TRBD2 | TRBV24-1 | NA | TGTGCCACTAAAGGGACTAGTTCACCTCAGGATACGCAGTATTTT | CATKGTSSPQDTQYF
TRBJ1-2 | NA | TRBV6-5 | NA | TGTGCCAGCAGGTTTACAGGGAACTATGGCTACACCTTC | CASRFTGNYGYTF
TRBJ1-4 | TRBD1 | TRBV7-2 | NA | TGTGCCAGCAGCTTACCCAGAGGGGGCTCAAAAACTAATGAAAAACTGTTTTTT | CASSLPRGGSKTNEKLFF
TRBJ2-3 | TRBD1 | TRBV24-1 | NA | TGTGCCACCAGTGATATTCCGACAGGGAAGAGCACAGATACGCAGTATTTT | CATSDIPTGKSTDTQYF